This T cell receptor beta chain stems from a study of cytomegalovirus exposure and HLA in healthy donors. General observations from the study: An analysis that was carried out later associated 17,000 or so TCR beta sequences with HLA alleles at 0.05 false discovery rate.

This clone was detected once. Its antigen is not identified. Trimming shortened V by 0 bases and J by 7 bases, and 10 bases separated the two germline ends. Germline lookup yields CDR1 GTSNPN and CDR2 SVGIG (reference sequence). The CDR3 runs 13 residues. Both 60 Vbeta primers and 13 Jbeta primers went into the PCR. The repertoire was sequenced with immunoSEQ multiplex PCR; TCRdb's copy has only in-frame clones and lacks some. Of 150,000 to 200,000 clones listed, around 81% are singletons. Sequencing was performed on PBMCs. This sequence was found in a man aged 25 to 40 in good health and CMV-seronegative. The chain links TRBV30 to TRBJ1-5; no clear D gene. The CDR3 sequence is CAWSVRREQPQHF. The CDR3 nucleotides read TGTGCCTGGAGTGTACGCCGGGAGCAGCCCCAGCATTTT.